This TCR beta chain emerged from a study of T cells in localized non-small cell lung cancer. Study observations and caveats: Investigators sequenced only a single tumor region, leaving heterogeneity possible.

Germline-derived CDR1 and CDR2 are SGHDT and YYEEEE. V gave up 0 bases and J gave up 0 bases, with 10 bases separating them. The CDR3 has 16 amino acids. Worth noting for this clone: The antigen remains undetermined.

The table came from immunoSEQ multiplex PCR; TCRdb's copy has only in-frame clones and leaves some out. This sample has about 11,000 clones; 85% to 95% occur once, and the top ten carry roughly an eighth. The clonotype was recovered from a male donor at least 60 years old with stage III lung adenocarcinoma. Specimen: peripheral blood, collected before any cancer treatment. The chain joins TRBV5-6 to TRBJ1-3, with D unresolved. The CDR3 loop is CASSLGDIRSGNTIYF. The CDR3 DNA is TGTGCCAGCAGCTTGGGCGACATCCGCTCTGGAAACACCATATATTTT.